The T cell receptor beta chain described here comes from a study of cytomegalovirus exposure and HLA in healthy donors. Whole-study results and caveats: Rarity marked most TCR sequences, yet some public TCRs occurred in many donors. Sequencing depth roughly uniform across donors was assumed in presence/absence analyses.

As concerns this clone: Its antigen is as yet unknown.

CDR3 length: 15 residues. Germline V gives CDR1 SNHLY, CDR2 FYNNEI. With 6 bases clipped from V and 6 bases from J, the junction kept 10 bases outside the gene matches. Use of 60 Vbeta and 13 Jbeta primers characterized the PCR. In the original processing: The authors later counted roughly 77 million unique TCR beta chains, about 11 million of them shared. Sequenced by immunoSEQ multiplex PCR; TCRdb stores in-frame clones only, minus some. The V and J calls and clone size are taken from that table; D and trimming were inferred from the DNA. Of 200,000 to 250,000 clones listed, about 85% are singletons.

The source material was PBMCs. This chain connects TRBV2 to TRBJ1-5; 8 nucleotides match TRBD1. This sequence originates from a girl aged 2-15 years in good health and CMV-seronegative. CDR3 sequence reads: CASSPGTGGPQPQHF. The DNA for the CDR3 is TGTGCCAGCAGCCCCGGGACAGGTGGGCCTCAGCCCCAGCATTTT.